This T cell receptor (beta chain) appears in the sequencing data of a study of T-cell memory formation after mild COVID-19. Study-level background: The two donors had largely donor-specific TCR clusters. Whole-study results and caveats: Some responding clones appeared in pre-infection memory, suggesting cross-reactive memory joined.

On this clonotype: Its antigen is not known.

V was pared by 7 bases and J by 0 bases, with 6 bases of the junction left unmatched. Germline V gene lookup returns CDR1 LNHDA and CDR2 SQIVND (reference sequence). The CDR3 is 15 amino acids. A single record per CDR3 protein comes from TCRdb applying MiXCR to the 5' RACE reads. The sample contains approximately 190,000 distinct CDR3 sequences, 15% to 20% of which appear only once. The sample taken for sequencing was PBMCs or a T cell subset sorted from them (not recorded which). This clonotype originated in an adult woman who had mild COVID-19 (a few samples of this study predate the infection). Cell type and time point are not known. The V and J genes are TRBV19 and TRBJ2-1; 7 positions match TRBD2. This CDR3 reads CASTGGKTSYNEQFF. The CDR3 nucleotides are TGTGCCAGTACCGGGGGGAAAACCTCCTACAATGAGCAGTTCTTC. The full variable domain, with the rest looked up from reference TRBV19 and TRBJ2-1, is DGGITQSPKYLFRKEGQNVTLSCEQNLNHDAMYWYRQDPGQGLRLIYYSQIVNDFQKGDIAEGYSVSREKKESFPLTVTSAQKNPTAFYLCASTGGKTSYNEQFFGPGTRLTVL.